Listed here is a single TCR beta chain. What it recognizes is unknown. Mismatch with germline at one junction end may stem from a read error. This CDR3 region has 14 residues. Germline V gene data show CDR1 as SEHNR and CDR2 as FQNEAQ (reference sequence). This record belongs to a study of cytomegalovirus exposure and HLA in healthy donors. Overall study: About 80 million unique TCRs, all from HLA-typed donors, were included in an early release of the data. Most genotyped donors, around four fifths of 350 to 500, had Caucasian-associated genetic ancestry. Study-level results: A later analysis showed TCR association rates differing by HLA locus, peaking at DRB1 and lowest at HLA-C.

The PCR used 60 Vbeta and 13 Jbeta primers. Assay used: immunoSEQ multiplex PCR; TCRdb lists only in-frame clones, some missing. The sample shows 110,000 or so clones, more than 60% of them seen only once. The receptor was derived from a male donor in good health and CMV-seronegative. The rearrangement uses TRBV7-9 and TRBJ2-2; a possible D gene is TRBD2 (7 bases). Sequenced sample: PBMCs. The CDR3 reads CSSTGGGVPGELFF. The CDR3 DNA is TGTTCCAGCACCGGAGGGGGGGTCCCCGGGGAGCTGTTTTTT.